The following is a T cell receptor (beta chain) sequence with its context. Its antigen is unidentified. This sample is drawn from a study of cytomegalovirus exposure and HLA in healthy donors. The CDR3 is 15 amino acids. Germline CDR1 SGHRS, CDR2 YFSETQ. V was pared by 1 base and J by 5 bases, with 6 bases of the junction left unmatched. Findings of the study overall: Later, an analysis showed that TCR beta chains associated with HLA were more clonally expanded than others that were equally common. A later analysis by the authors found several of the most significant clusters apparently linked to common viral pathogens. Reportedly, fewer N-insertions than the approximately 690-donor mean appeared in an Asian-associated ancestry cluster in a later analysis.

60 Vbeta and 13 Jbeta primers were used in PCR. The method was immunoSEQ multiplex PCR; TCRdb's version includes in-frame clones alone and lacks a portion of them. This listing includes 63,000 or so clones. The source is a boy aged 5 to 17 in good health and CMV-seronegative. The specimen sequenced was PBMCs. This chain joins TRBV5-1 and TRBJ2-1, with 7 positions matching TRBD1. CDR3 in amino acids: CASSLLTGSNNEQFF. CDR3 DNA sequence: TGCGCCAGCAGCTTGTTGACAGGGAGTAACAATGAGCAGTTCTTC.